The clone carrying this T cell receptor (beta chain) was observed a few times. The antigen is not known. The data were taken from a study of cytomegalovirus exposure and HLA in healthy donors. Study results and caveats: CMV serostatus was the sole immune exposure data available. Cytomegalovirus association was assigned to 150 to 200 TCR beta chains. Presence/absence analysis assumed near-uniform sequencing depth across donors.

PCR involved 60 Vbeta and 13 Jbeta primers. Assay used: immunoSEQ multiplex PCR; TCRdb lists only in-frame clones, some missing. Here the sample spans some 110,000 clones, 65% to 75% being singletons. Samples came from healthy bone marrow donors. CDR3 length: 13 residues. Germline CDR1 and CDR2: SQVTM and ANQGSEA. The J segment lost 0 bases and the V segment lost 6 bases, leaving 2 bases of the junction unmatched. V gene TRBV29-1 combines with J gene TRBJ2-1; TRBD1 matches 7 bases. This receptor was identified in a woman aged 50 to 65 in good health and CMV-seropositive. Sequences were obtained from PBMCs. The CDR3 DNA is TGCAGCGTCCGGGACAGCTCCTACAATGAGCAGTTCTTC. This encodes CSVRDSSYNEQFF.